One T cell receptor beta chain is described in this entry. Its antigen is as yet unknown. Tagging with unique molecular identifiers was a feature of the TCR beta cDNA libraries. MiXCR was run by TCRdb on the PCR reads, yielding one entry per CDR3 protein. The sample includes almost 700,000 distinct CDR3 sequences, approximately 59% of them seen just once. Trimming took off 4 bases at V and 2 bases at J, with 12 bases between the two ends. The CDR3 runs to 15 residues. This record belongs to a study of post-analysis software for immune sequencing data. Overall study findings and caveats: There were about 5 TRBV segments more frequent in patients than controls, and TRBV5-6, TRBV5-1 and TRBV20-1 were among them.

The specimen sequenced was blood. The rearrangement uses TRBV12-3 or TRBV12-4 and TRBJ2-1; TRBD1 is a possible D gene (5 bases). The receptor comes from a girl aged 2-10 years with multiple sclerosis. The CDR3 sequence: CASSSRVSTYNEQFF. As DNA, the CDR3 is TGTGCCAGCAGTTCCAGGGTTTCTACCTACAATGAGCAGTTCTTC.